The entry below gives a single T cell receptor (beta chain) sequence along with its context. The data derive from a study of CD8 T cells in Susac syndrome. The CDR3 extends over 16 amino acids. The J segment lost 2 bases and the V segment lost 4 bases, leaving 7 bases of the junction unmatched. From germline, CDR1 is SGHRS and CDR2 YFSETQ. Sequencing of TCR beta drew on CD8+ and CD4+ T cells from blood. Healthy donors constituted the controls, which were matched for age and sex. An input of roughly 0.5 to 1 ug of RNA was subjected to reverse transcription using random hexamers. TCRdb processed the immunoSEQ multiplex PCR reads anew with MiXCR; each CDR3 protein has one entry. The sample has roughly 200,000 distinct CDR3 sequences, about 93% seen once; the top ten hold roughly 0.096%.

The material sequenced was CD4+ T cells from PBMCs. The V call is TRBV5-1, the J call TRBJ2-2, with 8 bases matching TRBD2. The source is a human donor in good health. CDR3: CASSPLRGGNTGELFF. In nucleotides, the CDR3 is TGCGCCAGCAGCCCCCTCCGGGGGGGTAACACCGGGGAGCTGTTTTTT.